This is a list of T cell receptor beta chains from one sample in a study of cytomegalovirus exposure and HLA in healthy donors. Assay: immunoSEQ multiplex PCR; the TCRdb copy retains only in-frame clones and omits some. The top ten hold about a third of the sample, which has about 60,000 clones, 70% to 75% seen once. Sequencing was performed on PBMCs. These receptor sequences come from a middle-aged man in good health and CMV-seropositive. CDR3s include the opening cysteine and the closing phenylalanine or tryptophan. Fields, in order: J gene, clone size, V gene, D gene, CDR3 protein, CDR3 DNA. A D gene is named only where the DNA matches it firmly. The listing skips clone size in some rows; elsewhere it reads once, few, many or a size class.

j_call: TRBJ2-1; clone_size: NA; v_call: TRBV4-3; d_call: TRBD2; cdr3_aa: CASSQGIIRTSAEKYNEQFF; cdr3_nt: TGCGCCAGCAGCCAAGGGATAATCAGGACTAGCGCCGAAAAATACAATGAGCAGTTCTTC
j_call: TRBJ2-7; clone_size: NA; v_call: TRBV18; d_call: NA; cdr3_aa: CASSPVWGISYEQYF; cdr3_nt: TGTGCCAGCTCACCTGTTTGGGGCATTTCCTACGAGCAGTACTTC
j_call: TRBJ2-1; clone_size: NA; v_call: TRBV30; d_call: TRBD2; cdr3_aa: CAFWEGYNEQFF; cdr3_nt: TGTGCCTTCTGGGAGGGCTACAATGAGCAGTTCTTC
j_call: TRBJ1-2; clone_size: NA; v_call: TRBV5-6; d_call: TRBD1; cdr3_aa: CASSLWDREDGYTF; cdr3_nt: TGTGCCAGCAGCTTGTGGGACAGGGAGGATGGCTACACCTTC
j_call: TRBJ1-6; clone_size: NA; v_call: TRBV4-1; d_call: NA; cdr3_aa: CASSLRIGDFYNSPLHF; cdr3_nt: TGCGCCAGCAGCCTAAGGATCGGAGACTTCTATAATTCACCCCTCCACTTT
j_call: TRBJ1-1; clone_size: NA; v_call: TRBV18; d_call: TRBD1; cdr3_aa: CASSPRQGSVTEAFF; cdr3_nt: TGTGCCAGCTCGCCTCGACAGGGTTCGGTCACTGAAGCTTTCTTT
j_call: TRBJ2-3; clone_size: NA; v_call: TRBV30; d_call: NA; cdr3_aa: CAWNRMRGSTDTQYF; cdr3_nt: TGTGCCTGGAACAGGATGCGGGGTAGCACAGATACGCAGTATTTT
j_call: TRBJ1-1; clone_size: NA; v_call: TRBV4-2; d_call: NA; cdr3_aa: CASSPSVAVENTEAFF; cdr3_nt: TGTGCCAGCAGCCCCAGTGTGGCGGTAGAGAACACTGAAGCTTTCTTT
j_call: TRBJ1-6; clone_size: NA; v_call: TRBV30; d_call: NA; cdr3_aa: CAWSGRTGSSYNSPLHF; cdr3_nt: TGTGCCTGGAGTGGCCGGACCGGGAGCTCCTATAATTCACCCCTCCACTTT
j_call: TRBJ2-3; clone_size: NA; v_call: TRBV7-2; d_call: TRBD2; cdr3_aa: CASSLGGGPDTQYF; cdr3_nt: TGTGCCAGCAGCTTGGGCGGGGGTCCAGATACGCAGTATTTT
j_call: TRBJ1-1; clone_size: NA; v_call: TRBV27; d_call: NA; cdr3_aa: CASSYNRNTEAFF; cdr3_nt: TGTGCCAGCAGTTATAACAGGAACACTGAAGCTTTCTTT
j_call: TRBJ2-4; clone_size: once; v_call: TRBV6-5; d_call: NA; cdr3_aa: CASSPSKNIQYF; cdr3_nt: TGTGCCAGCTCCCCCTCCAAAAACATTCAGTACTTC
j_call: TRBJ2-1; clone_size: NA; v_call: TRBV2; d_call: TRBD1; cdr3_aa: CASRSGTGNEQFF; cdr3_nt: TGTGCCAGCAGGTCCGGGACAGGGAATGAGCAGTTCTTC
j_call: TRBJ1-1; clone_size: NA; v_call: TRBV25-1; d_call: NA; cdr3_aa: CASSEYGGPEAFF; cdr3_nt: TGTGCCAGCAGTGAATATGGCGGCCCCGAAGCTTTCTTT